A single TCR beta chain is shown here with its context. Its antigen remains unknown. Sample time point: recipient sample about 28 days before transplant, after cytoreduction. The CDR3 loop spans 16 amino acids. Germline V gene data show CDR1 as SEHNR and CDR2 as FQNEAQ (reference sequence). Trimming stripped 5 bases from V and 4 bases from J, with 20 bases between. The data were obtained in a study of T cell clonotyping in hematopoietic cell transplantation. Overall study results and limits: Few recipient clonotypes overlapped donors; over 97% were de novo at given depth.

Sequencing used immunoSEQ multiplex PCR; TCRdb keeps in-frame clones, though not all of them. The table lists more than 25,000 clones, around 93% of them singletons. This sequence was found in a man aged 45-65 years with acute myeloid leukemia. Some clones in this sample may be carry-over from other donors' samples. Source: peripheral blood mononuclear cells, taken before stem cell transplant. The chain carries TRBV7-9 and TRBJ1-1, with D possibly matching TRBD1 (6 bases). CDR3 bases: TGTGCCAGCAGCCCCCCCGGGCAGGGGAGGTTCACTGAAGCTTTCTTT. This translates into CASSPPGQGRFTEAFF.